This T cell receptor beta chain came from a study of cytomegalovirus exposure and HLA in healthy donors. The CDR3 length is 16 residues. Germline V gene data show CDR1 as SGHKS and CDR2 as YYEKEE (reference sequence). V dropped 3 bases and J dropped 2 bases, with 16 bases sitting between them. Unrecorded immune exposure was likely among donors, who were nominally healthy when sampled. A remark on this clone: Antigen unknown.

Broader study findings: Within an earlier analysis, most TCR beta V segments proved productive either about 90% or about 30% of the time. The study listed 164 cytomegalovirus-associated TCR beta chains. For most subjects, TCR beta sequences were reported to predict HLA-A and HLA-B alleles with accuracy.

The PCR ran on 60 Vbeta and 13 Jbeta primers. Method: immunoSEQ multiplex PCR; TCRdb's copy keeps in-frame clones and lacks some. The sample includes over 100,000 clones, approximately 80% of them seen just once. This chain links TRBV5-5 with TRBJ2-3; weak D call: TRBD1 (6 bases). The source of this sequence is a woman under 40 in good health and CMV-seronegative. Sequenced input: PBMCs. CDR3 DNA sequence: TGTGCCAGCAGCTCCAGAGGGGGTGATTACACAGATACGCAGTATTTT. Its translation: CASSSRGGDYTDTQYF.